This TCR beta chain was identified during a study of T cells in Graves' hyperthyroidism and ophthalmopathy. As concerns this clonotype: The antigen remains unidentified.

The source material, RNA transcripts, was used to amplify TCR beta CDR3 regions. First-round RT-PCR with HTBI primers amplified the TCR CDR3 region. A single record per CDR3 protein comes from TCRdb applying MiXCR to the multiplex PCR reads. Here the sample spans 350,000 to 400,000 distinct CDR3 sequences, 15% to 20% being singletons. Study results and limitations: Most thyroid-expanded clonotypes above 0.001 were also found in blood.

CDR3 length: 13 residues. The V gene's germline CDR1 is SGHDT and CDR2 YYEEEE. With V trimmed by 2 bases and J by 10 bases, 6 bases remained unmatched. The specimen sequenced was blood. V gene TRBV5-6 combines with J gene TRBJ2-1; 7 bases fit TRBD1. This clonotype originated in a man younger than 35 with Graves' ophthalmopathy. The CDR3 DNA is TGTGCCAGCAGCTTTGGGACAGTCTTAGAGCAGTTCTTC. Translating gives CASSFGTVLEQFF. Full variable domain (remainder filled in from reference TRBV5-6 and TRBJ2-1): DAGVTQSPTHLIKTRGQQVTLRCSPKSGHDTVSWYQQALGQGPQFIFQYYEEEERQRGNFPDRFSGHQFPNYSSELNVNALLLGDSALYLCASSFGTVLEQFFGPGTRLTVL.